The present TCR beta chain was sequenced within a study of control samples from healthy donors and cancer patients. CDR3 length: 17 residues. The V gene end was trimmed by 3 bases and the J gene end by 0 bases; junction bases not matched to a gene: 9. Germline CDR1 KGHSH, CDR2 LQKENI. Here immunoSEQ multiplex PCR was the method, and the copy in TCRdb shows in-frame clones only, minus some. The data hold fewer than 150,000 clones, with about 89% observed a single time. The rearrangement uses TRBV18 and TRBJ1-1; TRBD1 matches at 8 bases. Material: blood. This TCR came from a woman aged 18-29 years in good health. The CDR3 bases are TGTGCCAGCTCACCGGCAGGACAGGGAAATATGAACACTGAAGCTTTCTTT. Translated, it gives CASSPAGQGNMNTEAFF.